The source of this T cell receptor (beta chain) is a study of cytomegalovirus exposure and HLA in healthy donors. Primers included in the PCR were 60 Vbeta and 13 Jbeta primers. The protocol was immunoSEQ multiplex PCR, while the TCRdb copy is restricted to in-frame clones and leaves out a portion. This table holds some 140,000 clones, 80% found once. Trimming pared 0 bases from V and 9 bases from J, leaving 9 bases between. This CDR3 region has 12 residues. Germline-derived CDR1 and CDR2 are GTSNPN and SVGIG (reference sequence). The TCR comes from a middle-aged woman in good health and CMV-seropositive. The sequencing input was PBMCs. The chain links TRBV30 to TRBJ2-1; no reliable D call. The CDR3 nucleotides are TGTGCCTGGAGTGTAAATAGCATTGAGCAGTTCTTC. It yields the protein CAWSVNSIEQFF.